This TCR beta chain was identified during a study of T cells in Graves' hyperthyroidism and ophthalmopathy (dated by TCRdb to about 2019). A note on the overall study: Peripheral blood samples were taken at the time of initial diagnosis, prior to any treatment. A discovery cohort of about 100 patients, about 40 with Graves' ophthalmopathy and about 58 with stable Graves' hyperthyroidism, was used to find distinguishing TCR V-J signatures. Prospective prediction of ophthalmopathy was tested in an independent validation cohort consisting of under 20 hyperthyroidism patients and 15 or so patients who later progressed to ophthalmopathy. The 90 or so discovery patients were randomly split 7:3 into training and test sets. In addition, the study compared T-cell repertoires in thyroid tissue and in blood from roughly 6 Graves' hyperthyroidism patients. Following sampling, methimazole starting at 30 mg daily was given to hyperthyroidism patients, and high-dose intravenous methylprednisolone was given to ophthalmopathy patients. The paper describes TCR Vbeta CDR3 sequencing of around 140 peripheral blood samples, made up of some 40 ophthalmopathy patients, roughly 72 hyperthyroidism patients and 17 progressor patients. Results the study describes overall, beyond this receptor: A model built on a 13 V-J signature distinguished ophthalmopathy from stable hyperthyroidism, reaching over 85% sensitivity and around 82% specificity in cross-validation and 80%/75% in testing. In validation, progression to ophthalmopathy was predicted by the model with approximately 67% sensitivity and around 76% specificity, a median of about 6.4 months before onset. Most expanded thyroid clonotypes (frequency above 0.001) were also detected in blood, a finding suggesting that blood repertoires may reflect thyroid immune responses. No statistical method was used to fix the sample size in advance, and group allocation was not hidden from the investigators.

At least ten counts were recorded for this clonotype. Its target antigen remains unknown. Base qualities were left out, and no much larger clone turns up one base away. Stable Graves' hyperthyroidism was defined as no progression to ophthalmopathy during 18 months of follow-up. Hyperthyroidism patients were newly diagnosed, with disease duration under 2 months, and aged 18 to 65 years. Patients with uncontrolled infections, other autoimmune diseases, pregnancy or lactation were excluded. Clinical symptoms, serum thyroxine and TRAb, thyroid ultrasound, and orbital computed tomography formed the basis for the diagnoses. PBMCs were separated from roughly 9.3 ml of fresh peripheral blood using Ficoll-Paque density gradient centrifugation. Trizol reagent was used to extract total RNA, and RNA quality was then checked on an Agilent 2100 Bioanalyzer. CDR3 length: 15 amino acids, cysteine to phenylalanine. This entry keeps only the CDR3 DNA: 45 bases, framed from base 1. From a lookup of the germline V gene, CDR1 and CDR2 are SGHAT and FQNNGV. After removal of 4 bases from V and 1 base from J, the junction retains 3 bases not matched to a gene.

Amplification of TCR beta CDR3 regions was carried out from RNA transcripts. A first-round RT-PCR of the TCR CDR3 used the HTBI primer set with the Qiagen OneStep RT-PCR kit. The libraries were constructed in a second round of multiplex PCR and then size-selected and purified. The libraries were sequenced on an Illumina HiSeq2000 using paired-end 100 bp reads. Concerning the study's data processing: SOAPnuke was used to process the raw data, with reads discarded if the reads contained adapters or uncalled bases, had a mean Phred below 15, or lacked an exact constant-primer or identifier match. COPE v1.2.5 was used to merge high-quality paired reads, and clonotypes were defined as unique nucleotide sequences. MiTCR v1.1 was used to align the clonotypes against IMGT TRBV, TRBD and TRBJ reference segments. Only V-J combinations with frequency above 0.0001, covering 99% to 99.2% of repertoires, were analysed. The TCS score was defined as the ratio of F50 (clonal expansion) to E x V (chaos), calculated using BLOSUM62-based TCRdist between CDR3 peptides within each V-J. Welch's t-statistics and random forest reduced 514 V-J features to 10 to 15, which were used in a naive Bayes classifier (R e1071). The Morisita-Horn index was used to measure how similar the thyroid and blood repertoires were. In-frame beta chains were kept once TCRdb had trimmed the public reads at Q25 with fastp and called clones with MiXCR. Each CDR3 protein appears once, grouped with its most common genes and DNA. In this record, the V and J calls reflect TCRdb's handling and not the investigators' own analysis. A total of over 700,000 distinct CDR3 sequences appear in this sample, roughly a third of them only once. Jointly, the top ten make up around a third of the sample.

Specimen: blood. The TCR was taken from a middle-aged woman with Graves' hyperthyroidism. The chain couples TRBV11-2 to TRBJ1-3, with 8 central nucleotides matching TRBD1. This receptor carries the CDR3 CASSWGQASGNTIYF. The DNA sequence is TGTGCCAGCAGCTGGGGACAGGCGTCTGGAAACACCATATATTTT.